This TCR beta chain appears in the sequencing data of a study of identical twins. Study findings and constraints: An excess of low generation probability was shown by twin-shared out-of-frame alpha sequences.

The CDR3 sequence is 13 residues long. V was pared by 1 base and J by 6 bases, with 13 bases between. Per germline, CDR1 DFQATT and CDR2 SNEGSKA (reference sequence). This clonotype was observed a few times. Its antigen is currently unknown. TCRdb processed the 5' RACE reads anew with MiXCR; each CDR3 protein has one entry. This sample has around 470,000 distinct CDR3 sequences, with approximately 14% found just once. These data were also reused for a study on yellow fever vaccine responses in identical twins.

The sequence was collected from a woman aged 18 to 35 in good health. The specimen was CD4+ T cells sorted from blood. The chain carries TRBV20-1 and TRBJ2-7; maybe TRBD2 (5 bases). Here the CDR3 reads CSARASLQSEQYF. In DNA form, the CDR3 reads TGCAGTGCTAGAGCTAGCCTTCAATCCGAGCAGTACTTC.